Sequencing of this T cell receptor beta chain was carried out in a study of T cell responses to AZD1222 COVID-19 vaccine. For the study at large: Analysis merged second doses at about 4 or about 12 weeks.

General observations from the study: Females made up more of the donors, who were largely white British, and clonal diversity may have come out too low.

The germline V gene encodes CDR1 MDHEN and CDR2 SYDVKM. The CDR3 length is 14 residues. The V and J ends lost 3 bases and 4 bases respectively, with 12 bases between them. Comments on this clone: Its antigen is still unknown.

Using immunoSEQ multiplex PCR, the repertoire was profiled, and TCRdb retains in-frame clones only, with some absent. The repertoire has 95,000 to 130,000 clones, about 90% of them found once; the top ten carry 7.5% to 8%. The TCR sequence derives from an adult in good health. The sample consisted of peripheral blood, taken on day 0 of AZD1222 vaccination. The chain joins TRBV28 to TRBJ1-1; D is perhaps TRBD1 (6 bases). CDR3 residues: CASSFWEGGTEAFF. CDR3 sequence (DNA): TGTGCCAGCAGTTTTTGGGAGGGGGGCACTGAAGCTTTCTTT.